This entry lists 7 T cell receptor beta chains sequenced from one sample in a study of technical replicates of blood from a handful of donors. Method: immunoSEQ multiplex PCR; TCRdb's copy keeps in-frame clones and lacks some. The sample carries 95,000 to 100,000 clones, under 96% recorded once. The specimen sequenced was T cells isolated from PBMCs. Receptor source: a human donor in good health.

The chain employs TRBV19 and TRBJ2-1, with TRBD2 identical over 11 bases. The V segment lost 3 bases and the J segment 2 bases; nucleotides outside the gene matches: 9. CDR3 size: 18 residues. Germline loops: CDR1 LNHDA, CDR2 SQIVND (reference sequence). This CDR3 reads CASSIYSGGVEAYNEQFF. In DNA, the CDR3 is TGTGCCAGTAGTATTTATAGCGGGGGGGTCGAAGCCTACAATGAGCAGTTCTTC.

This chain joins TRBV9 and TRBJ2-3; 7 nucleotides line up with TRBD2. CDR3 length equals 16 residues. J gave up 4 bases and V 0 bases, and 8 bases lay outside the gene matches. Germline V gene data show CDR1 as SGDLS and CDR2 as YYNGEE. The CDR3 loop reads CASSVGGGLIPDTQYF. The CDR3 bases are TGTGCCAGCAGCGTAGGTGGGGGACTAATCCCAGATACGCAGTATTTT. Supplemented by reference TRBV9 and TRBJ2-3, the full variable domain reads DSGVTQTPKHLITATGQRVTLRCSPRSGDLSVYWYQQSLDQGLQFLIQYYNGEERAKGNILERFSAQQFPDLHSELNLSSLELGDSALYFCASSVGGGLIPDTQYFGPGTRLTVL.

This chain links TRBV2 with TRBJ2-7; D is possibly TRBD1 (7 bases). Germline lookup yields CDR1 SNHLY and CDR2 FYNNEI. V dropped 6 bases and J dropped 0 bases, with 18 bases sitting between them. The length of the CDR3 is 16 residues. CDR3 bases: TGTGCCAGCAGCGGAGGGGGACAGCTACTCTCCTACGAGCAGTACTTC. This codes for CASSGGGQLLSYEQYF.

This clone was seen a single time. The rearrangement joins TRBV2 to TRBJ2-3; 8 bases agree with TRBD1. V lost 4 bases to trimming and J lost 7 bases; unmatched junction nucleotides: 16. The germline CDR1 and CDR2 sequences are SNHLY and FYNNEI. This CDR3 has 17 residues. CDR3: CASSVPDRVGGLYTQYF. The CDR3 DNA is TGTGCCAGCAGTGTCCCGGACAGGGTTGGTGGTTTGTATACGCAGTATTTT.

The V gene is TRBV30, the J gene TRBJ1-1; 7 bases fit TRBD1. CDR3 size: 16 residues. Germline V gene lookup returns CDR1 GTSNPN and CDR2 SVGIG (reference sequence). Trimming at V came to 0 bases and at J to 0 bases, leaving 7 bases not matched to a gene. CDR3 bases: TGTGCCTGGAGTGTATTTATGGGACAGCTGAACACTGAAGCTTTCTTT. Translation gives CAWSVFMGQLNTEAFF.

The V call is TRBV19, the J call TRBJ2-1; 8 nucleotides agree with TRBD2. Trimming took 5 bases from V and 2 from J; bases not matched to a gene: 8. Per the germline V gene, CDR1 is LNHDA and CDR2 is SQIVND (reference sequence). CDR3 length equals 16 residues. The CDR3 nucleotides are TGTGCCAGTAGTCAGCGGGGGCGCAGCCCCTACAATGAGCAGTTCTTC. Amino acids: CASSQRGRSPYNEQFF.

The chain uses TRBV27 and TRBJ2-2; D possibly corresponds to TRBD2 (6 bases). CDR3 length: 15 residues. Per germline, CDR1 MNHEY and CDR2 SMNVEV (reference sequence). Deletions cut 7 bases from V and 4 bases from J, with 16 bases between. DNA of the CDR3: TGTGCCAGCACCCAGACTAGTCGTGGCACCGGGGAGCTGTTTTTT. Protein product: CASTQTSRGTGELFF.